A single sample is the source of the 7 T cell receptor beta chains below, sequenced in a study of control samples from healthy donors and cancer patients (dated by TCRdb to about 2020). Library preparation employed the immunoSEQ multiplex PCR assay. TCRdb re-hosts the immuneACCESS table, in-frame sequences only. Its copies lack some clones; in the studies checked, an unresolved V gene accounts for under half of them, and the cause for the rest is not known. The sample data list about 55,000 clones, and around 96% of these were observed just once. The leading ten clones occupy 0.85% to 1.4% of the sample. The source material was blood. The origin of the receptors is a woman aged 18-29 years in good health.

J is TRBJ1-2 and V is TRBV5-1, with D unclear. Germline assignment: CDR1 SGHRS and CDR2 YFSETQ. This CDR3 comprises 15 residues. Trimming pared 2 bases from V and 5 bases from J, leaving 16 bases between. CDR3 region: CASSFPTGSLYGYTF. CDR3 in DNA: TGCGCCAGCAGCTTTCCCACCGGGAGTCTATATGGCTACACCTTC.

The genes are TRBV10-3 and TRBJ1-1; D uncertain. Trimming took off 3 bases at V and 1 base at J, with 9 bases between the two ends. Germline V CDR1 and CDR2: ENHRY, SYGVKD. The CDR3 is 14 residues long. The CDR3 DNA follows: TGTGCCATCAGTGACACAGTTACGAACACTGAAGCTTTCTTT. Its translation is CAISDTVTNTEAFF.

This CDR3 is CSVADRFNQPQHF. CDR3 DNA sequence: TGCAGCGTCGCGGACAGATTCAATCAGCCCCAGCATTTT. This chain links TRBV29-1 with TRBJ1-5; a possible D gene is TRBD1 (6 bases). Trimming took 6 bases from V and 3 from J, leaving 12 bases between them. The V gene's germline CDR1 is SQVTM and CDR2 ANQGSEA. The CDR3 is 13 amino acids.

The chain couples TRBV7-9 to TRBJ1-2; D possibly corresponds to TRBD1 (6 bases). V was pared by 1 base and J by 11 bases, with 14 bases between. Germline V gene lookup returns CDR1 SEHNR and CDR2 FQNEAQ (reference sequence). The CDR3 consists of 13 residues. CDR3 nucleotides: TGTGCCAGCAGCTTAGAGTTTACAGGGAAGTACACCTTC. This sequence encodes CASSLEFTGKYTF. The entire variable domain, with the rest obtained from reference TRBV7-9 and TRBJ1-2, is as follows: DTGVSQNPRHKITKRGQNVTFRCDPISEHNRLYWYRQTLGQGPEFLTYFQNEAQLEKSRLLSDRFSAERPKGSFSTLEIQRTEQGDSAMYLCASSLEFTGKYTFGSGTRLTVV.

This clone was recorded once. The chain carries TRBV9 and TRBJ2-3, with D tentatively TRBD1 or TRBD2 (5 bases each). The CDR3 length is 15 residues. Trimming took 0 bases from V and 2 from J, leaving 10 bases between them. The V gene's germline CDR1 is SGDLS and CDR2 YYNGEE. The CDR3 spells CASSVGGVYTDTQYF. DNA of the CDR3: TGTGCCAGCAGCGTAGGAGGGGTGTACACAGATACGCAGTATTTT.

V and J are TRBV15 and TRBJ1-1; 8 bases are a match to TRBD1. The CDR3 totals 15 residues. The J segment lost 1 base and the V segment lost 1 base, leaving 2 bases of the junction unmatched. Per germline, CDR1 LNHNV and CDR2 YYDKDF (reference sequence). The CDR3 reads CATSRGTGTNTEAFF. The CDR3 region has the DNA TGTGCCACCAGCAGAGGGACAGGGACGAACACTGAAGCTTTCTTT.

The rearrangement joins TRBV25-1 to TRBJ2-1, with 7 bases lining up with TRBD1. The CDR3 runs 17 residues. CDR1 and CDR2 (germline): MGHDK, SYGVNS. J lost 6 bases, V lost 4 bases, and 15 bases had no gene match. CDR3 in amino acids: CASSVRGGNRIFNEQFF. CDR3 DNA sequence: TGTGCCAGCAGTGTGAGAGGGGGCAACAGAATTTTCAATGAGCAGTTCTTC.